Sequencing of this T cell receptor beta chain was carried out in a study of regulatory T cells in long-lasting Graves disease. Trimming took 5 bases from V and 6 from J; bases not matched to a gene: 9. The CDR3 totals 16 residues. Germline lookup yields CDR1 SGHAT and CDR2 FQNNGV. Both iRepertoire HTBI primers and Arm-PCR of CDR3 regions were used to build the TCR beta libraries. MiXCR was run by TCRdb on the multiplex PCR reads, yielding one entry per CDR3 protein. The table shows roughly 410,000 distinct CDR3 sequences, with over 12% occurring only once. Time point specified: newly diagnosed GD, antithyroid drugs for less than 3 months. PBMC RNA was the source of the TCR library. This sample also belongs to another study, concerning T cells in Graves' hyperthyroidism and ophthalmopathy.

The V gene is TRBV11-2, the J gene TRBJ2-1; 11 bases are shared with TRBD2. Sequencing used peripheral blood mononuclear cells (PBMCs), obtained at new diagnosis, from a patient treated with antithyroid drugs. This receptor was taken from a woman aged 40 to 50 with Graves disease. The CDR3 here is CASSPSGGPASNEQFF. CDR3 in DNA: TGTGCCAGCAGCCCTAGCGGGGGGCCGGCCTCCAATGAGCAGTTCTTC.